The 20 T cell receptor beta chains presented below share a single source sample, sequenced in a study of brain metastases from non-small cell lung cancer. This table comes from immunoSEQ multiplex PCR, and its TCRdb copy is limited to in-frame clones, with some not included. The table includes under 3,000 clones, more than 70% detected once. The sequencing input was tumor-adjacent normal tissue. Source of these receptors: a donor older than 35 with non-small cell lung cancer.

V is TRBV7-2 and J is TRBJ1-5; the D gene is possibly TRBD1 (6 bases). This CDR3 has 17 amino acids. The V gene's germline CDR1 is SGHTA and CDR2 FQGNSA. V shed 5 bases and J shed 0 bases, with 17 bases lying between them. The CDR3 DNA is TGTGCCAGCAGCCCTACGACAGGATCGTTTAGCAATCAGCCCCAGCATTTT. Translated: CASSPTTGSFSNQPQHF.

The genes are TRBV7-2 and TRBJ1-5, with D perhaps TRBD1 (5 bases). This CDR3 is built from 16 residues. Trimming shortened V by 1 base and J by 4 bases, and 14 bases separated the two germline ends. Germline V lookup: CDR1 SGHTA, CDR2 FQGNSA. In DNA, the CDR3 is TGTGCCAGCAGCTTAGATGCCAGGGCCCCAAATCAGCCCCAGCATTTT. Protein: CASSLDARAPNQPQHF.

This clone was detected only once. The J gene is TRBJ2-1, the V gene TRBV6-4, with 13 bases aligning to TRBD2. The CDR3 contains 14 residues. CDR1 and CDR2 from the germline V gene are MRHNA and SNTAGT. V trimming: 3 bases; J trimming: 7 bases; junction bases outside the gene matches: 0. CDR3: CASSELAGGNEQFF. The CDR3 DNA sequence: TGTGCCAGCAGTGAACTAGCGGGGGGGAATGAGCAGTTCTTC.

The rearrangement uses TRBV7-9 and TRBJ1-5; 10 bases align to TRBD1. CDR3 length: 15 amino acids. From germline, CDR1 is SEHNR and CDR2 FQNEAQ (reference sequence). Trimming took 6 bases from V and 2 from J; bases not matched to a gene: 4. The chain's CDR3 is CASSSGTGGNQPQHF. CDR3 DNA sequence: TGTGCCAGCAGTTCCGGGACAGGGGGCAATCAGCCCCAGCATTTT.

This chain's CDR3 is CASSIADLTGYHQYF. The CDR3 DNA follows: TGTGCCAGTAGTATAGCCGACCTTACAGGGTACCATCAGTACTTC. This chain connects TRBV19 to TRBJ2-4, with a tentative D call TRBD1 (6 bases). V lost 1 base, J lost 12 bases, and 19 bases lay in between. Germline CDR1 and CDR2: LNHDA and SQIVND (reference sequence). The length of the CDR3 is 15 residues.

This clone was detected once. The same CDR3 also results from other DNA sequences found in this sample. The rearrangement joins TRBV19 to TRBJ1-5, with unresolved D. The CDR3 consists of 14 residues. The germline V and J ends were trimmed by 8 bases and 0 bases, with 11 bases remaining between them. Per the germline V gene, CDR1 is LNHDA and CDR2 is SQIVND (reference sequence). The chain's CDR3 is CASSKAYSNQPQHF. The CDR3 nucleotides are TGTGCCAGTTCGAAAGCATATAGCAATCAGCCCCAGCATTTT.

The chain uses TRBV18 and TRBJ1-2, with no clear D. Germline V gene data show CDR1 as KGHSH and CDR2 as LQKENI. Trimming pared 4 bases from V and 6 bases from J, leaving 6 bases between. The CDR3 loop spans 11 amino acids. CDR3 coding DNA: TGTGCCAGCTCACTTTATGATGGCTACACCTTC. It specifies CASSLYDGYTF.

The V call is TRBV18, the J call TRBJ1-5, with D hard to call. The CDR3 runs 16 residues. Trimming left V 4 bases short and J 2 bases short, with 15 bases between. Per germline, CDR1 KGHSH and CDR2 LQKENI. For the CDR3, the DNA is TGTGCCAGCTCACTTTTGCAGTCTAAGGGCAATCAGCCCCAGCATTTT. This encodes CASSLLQSKGNQPQHF.

V and J are TRBV19 and TRBJ2-2; D possibly corresponds to TRBD1 (6 bases). CDR1 and CDR2 (germline): LNHDA, SQIVND (reference sequence). The CDR3 runs 16 residues. The V gene lost 5 bases and the J gene lost 2 bases, with 15 bases spanning the gap. The CDR3 spells CASSHPAGANTGELFF. CDR3 bases: TGTGCCAGTAGTCACCCCGCAGGGGCTAACACCGGGGAGCTGTTTTTT.

Of note for this clone: A junction end diverges from the germline sequence, so it may reflect a read error. The same CDR3 arises from other DNA sequences in this sample as well. This CDR3 is CASSLAPAPQDTGELFF. CDR3 in DNA: TGCGCCAGCAGCTTGGCCCCGGCCCCCCAGGACACTGGGGAGCTGTTTTTT. This chain uses TRBV5-1 with TRBJ2-2; tentatively, D is TRBD1 (5 bases). Germline-derived CDR1 and CDR2 are SGHRS and YFSETQ. This CDR3 spans 17 amino acids.

Concerning this clone itself: In the same sample, other DNA sequences code for this CDR3. This chain joins TRBV6-6 and TRBJ2-3; TRBD2 agrees at 11 bases. The CDR3 has 14 residues. From germline, CDR1 is MNHNY and CDR2 SVGAGI (reference sequence). The V gene end was trimmed by 7 bases and the J gene end by 3 bases; junction bases not matched to a gene: 3. CDR3 nucleotide sequence: TGTGCCAGCAAAACTAGCGGGGGAACAGATACGCAGTATTTT. It yields the protein CASKTSGGTDTQYF.

The chain couples TRBV6-6 to TRBJ2-7; D is uncertain. Germline V gene sequence: CDR1 MNHNY, CDR2 SVGAGI (reference sequence). CDR3 size: 13 residues. V was clipped by 4 bases and J by 6 bases, with 13 bases between them. CDR3 sequence reads: CASSFFGPREQYV. DNA for the CDR3: TGTGCCAGCAGTTTCTTCGGCCCCCGCGAGCAGTACGTC.

For the CDR3, the DNA is TGTGCCACCAGTGATTTCTGGAATACTCAGCCCCAGCATTTT. As protein: CATSDFWNTQPQHF. V usage is TRBV24-1 and J usage is TRBJ1-5; no clear D. The V end lost 1 base, the J end lost 6 bases, and 9 bases lay between the germline ends. Germline lookup yields CDR1 KGHDR and CDR2 SFDVKD. CDR3 length: 14 residues.

This chain links TRBV21-1 with TRBJ2-4; the table's D call TRBD1 went unverified against the DNA. TRBV21-1 is deemed a pseudogene. The length of the CDR3 is 18 residues. CDR3 protein: CASSKGGRRGQAKNIQYF. The CDR3, as DNA: TGTGCCAGCAGCAAAGGGGGCCGGAGGGGGCAAGCCAAAAACATTCAGTACTTC.

This clone appeared a few times. The rearrangement links TRBV4-2 to TRBJ2-1; D not certain. The CDR3 spans 16 residues. Trimming left V 2 bases short and J 7 bases short, with 18 bases between. Germline V gives CDR1 LGHNA, CDR2 YNFKEQ. CDR3 residues: CASSQTLSTGWNEQFF. The CDR3 DNA reads as TGTGCCAGCAGCCAAACCCTCTCGACCGGGTGGAATGAGCAGTTCTTC.

This chain joins TRBV7-2 and TRBJ1-1, with TRBD1 as a possible D gene (5 bases). Trimming cost V 1 base and J 5 bases, with 11 bases left between them. Germline loops: CDR1 SGHTA, CDR2 FQGNSA. There are 14 residues in the CDR3. The CDR3 region is CASSLVGGWTEAFF. CDR3 bases: TGTGCCAGCAGCTTAGTTGGGGGGTGGACTGAAGCTTTCTTT. Based on the CDR3 plus reference TRBV7-2 and TRBJ1-1, the full variable domain is GAGVSQSPSNKVTEKGKDVELRCDPISGHTALYWYRQSLGQGLEFLIYFQGNSAPDKSGLPSDRFSAERTGGSVSTLTIQRTQQEDSAVYLCASSLVGGWTEAFFGQGTRLTVV.

The rearrangement uses TRBV19 and TRBJ1-6; D might be TRBD1 (5 bases). Deletions cut 7 bases from V and 5 bases from J, with 12 bases between. The CDR3 totals 14 residues. Looked up from germline, CDR1 is LNHDA and CDR2 is SQIVND (reference sequence). The CDR3 coding sequence is TGTGCCAGTACTGGGACGGGTGATAATTCACCCCTCCACTTT. Protein product: CASTGTGDNSPLHF.

The V and J genes are TRBV25-1 and TRBJ1-5; D perhaps matches TRBD1 (5 bases). This CDR3 is built from 18 residues. Between the trimmed V and J ends, which lost 1 base and 7 bases, there was a span of 23 bases. The germline V gene encodes CDR1 MGHDK and CDR2 SYGVNS. The CDR3 bases are TGTGCCAGCAGTGAATGGGGCCTGCGGGGATTGGGAGAGCAGCCCCAGCATTTT. Its protein product is CASSEWGLRGLGEQPQHF. Based on the CDR3 plus reference TRBV25-1 and TRBJ1-5, the full variable domain is EADIYQTPRYLVIGTGKKITLECSQTMGHDKMYWYQQDPGMELHLIHYSYGVNSTEKGDLSSESTVSRIRTEHFPLTLESARPSHTSQYLCASSEWGLRGLGEQPQHFGDGTRLSIL.

The genes are TRBV14 and TRBJ2-7; D is tentatively TRBD1 or TRBD2 (5 bases each). V lost 1 base and J 2 bases, leaving 21 bases between the germline ends. Germline V gene data show CDR1 as SGHDN and CDR2 as FVKESK. The CDR3 extends over 18 amino acids. CDR3 coding DNA: TGTGCCAGCAGCCAAGTGGGGCCCGCCTGGGGGTTGGCCTACGAGCAGTACTTC. Its protein product is CASSQVGPAWGLAYEQYF.

Here the CDR3 reads CASSQDGPSNEQFF. The DNA for the CDR3 is TGTGCCAGCAGTCAGGACGGCCCCAGCAATGAGCAGTTCTTC. V usage is TRBV5-5 and J usage is TRBJ2-1; D is unclear. Trimming took off 5 bases at V and 6 bases at J, with 15 bases between the two ends. CDR3 length equals 14 residues. CDR1 is SGHKS, CDR2 YYEKEE, per germline (reference sequence).